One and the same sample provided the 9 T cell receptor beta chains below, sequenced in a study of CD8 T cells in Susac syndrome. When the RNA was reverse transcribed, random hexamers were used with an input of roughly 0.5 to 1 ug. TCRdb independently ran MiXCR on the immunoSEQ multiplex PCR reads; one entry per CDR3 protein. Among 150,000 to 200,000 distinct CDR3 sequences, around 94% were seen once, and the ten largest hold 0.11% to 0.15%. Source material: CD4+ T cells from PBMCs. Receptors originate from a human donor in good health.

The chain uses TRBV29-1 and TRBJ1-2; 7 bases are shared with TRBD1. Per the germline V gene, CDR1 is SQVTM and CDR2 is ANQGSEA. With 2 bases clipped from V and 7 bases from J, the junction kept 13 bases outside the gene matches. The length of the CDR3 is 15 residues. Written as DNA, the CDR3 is TGCAGCGTTGAACCCCGGGGAGGGGGCGGCTTTGGCTACACCTTC. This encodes CSVEPRGGGGFGYTF. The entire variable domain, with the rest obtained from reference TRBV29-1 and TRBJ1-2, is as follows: SAVISQKPSRDICQRGTSLTIQCQVDSQVTMMFWYRQQPGQSLTLIATANQGSEATYESGFVIDKFPISRPNLTFSTLTVSNMSPEDSSIYLCSVEPRGGGGFGYTFGSGTRLTVV.

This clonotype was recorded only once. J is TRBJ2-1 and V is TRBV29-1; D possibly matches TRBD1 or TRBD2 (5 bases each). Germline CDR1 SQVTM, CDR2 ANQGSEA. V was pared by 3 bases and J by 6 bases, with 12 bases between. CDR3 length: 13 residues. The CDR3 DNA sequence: TGCAGCGTTGACCGGGACGGAACCAATGAGCAGTTCTTC. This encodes CSVDRDGTNEQFF.

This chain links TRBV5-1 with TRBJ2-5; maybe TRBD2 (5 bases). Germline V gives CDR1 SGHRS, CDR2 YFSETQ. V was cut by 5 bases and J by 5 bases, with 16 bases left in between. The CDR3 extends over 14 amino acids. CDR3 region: CASRAASIEETQYF. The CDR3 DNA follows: TGCGCCAGCAGGGCTGCTAGCATTGAGGAGACCCAGTACTTC. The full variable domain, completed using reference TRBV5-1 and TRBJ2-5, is KAGVTQTPRYLIKTRGQQVTLSCSPISGHRSVSWYQQTPGQGLQFLFEYFSETQRNKGNFPGRFSGRQFSNSRSEMNVSTLELGDSALYLCASRAASIEETQYFGPGTRLLVL.

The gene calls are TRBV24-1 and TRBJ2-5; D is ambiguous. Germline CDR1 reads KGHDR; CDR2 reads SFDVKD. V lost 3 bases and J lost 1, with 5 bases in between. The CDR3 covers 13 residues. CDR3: CATSDGFQETQYF. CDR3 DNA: TGTGCCACCAGTGATGGATTCCAAGAGACCCAGTACTTC.

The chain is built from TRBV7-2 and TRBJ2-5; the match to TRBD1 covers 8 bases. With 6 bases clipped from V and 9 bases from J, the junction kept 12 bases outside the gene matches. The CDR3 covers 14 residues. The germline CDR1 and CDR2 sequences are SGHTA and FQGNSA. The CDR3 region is CASSRRGRYEAQYF. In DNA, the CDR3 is TGTGCCAGCAGTCGCAGGGGGCGATATGAGGCCCAGTACTTC.

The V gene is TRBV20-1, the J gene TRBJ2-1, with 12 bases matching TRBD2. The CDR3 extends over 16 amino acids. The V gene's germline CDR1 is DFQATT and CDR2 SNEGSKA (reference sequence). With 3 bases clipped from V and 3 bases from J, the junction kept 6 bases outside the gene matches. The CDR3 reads CSASPPTSGGYNEQFF. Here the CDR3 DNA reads TGCAGTGCTAGCCCCCCGACTAGCGGGGGCTACAATGAGCAGTTCTTC.

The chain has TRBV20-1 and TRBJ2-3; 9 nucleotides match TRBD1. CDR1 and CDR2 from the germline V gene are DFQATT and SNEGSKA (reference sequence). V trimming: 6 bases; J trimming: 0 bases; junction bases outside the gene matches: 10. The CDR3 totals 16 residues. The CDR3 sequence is CSANGDRGTSTDTQYF. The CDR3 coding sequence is TGCAGTGCCAATGGCGACAGGGGGACTAGCACAGATACGCAGTATTTT.

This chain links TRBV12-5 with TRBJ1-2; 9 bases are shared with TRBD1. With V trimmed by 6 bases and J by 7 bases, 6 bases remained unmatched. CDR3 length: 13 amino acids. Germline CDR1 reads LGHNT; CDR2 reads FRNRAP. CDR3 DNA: TGTGCTAGTGGGGGGGACAGGGATGGTGGCTACACCTTC. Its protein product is CASGGDRDGGYTF.

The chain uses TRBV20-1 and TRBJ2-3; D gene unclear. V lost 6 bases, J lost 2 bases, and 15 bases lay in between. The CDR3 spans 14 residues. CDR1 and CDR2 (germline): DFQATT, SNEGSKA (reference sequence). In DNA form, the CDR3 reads TGCAGTGCCGAAAGCCCCGGGTTCACAGATACGCAGTATTTT. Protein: CSAESPGFTDTQYF.